Sequencing of this TCR beta chain was carried out in a study of blood T cell repertoires in COVID-19. Study-wide background: Samples representing acute and convalescent COVID-19 were sourced from the United States, Italy and Spain.

V gave up 5 bases and J gave up 1 base; unmatched junction bases: 2. CDR3 length: 14 residues. CDR1 is SGHKS and CDR2 is YYEKEE in the germline V gene (reference sequence). Seattle's cohort entered during active infection and was followed longitudinally. Methods used by the authors: Reference gene primer amplification gave nucleated cell count estimates. Assay used: immunoSEQ multiplex PCR; TCRdb lists only in-frame clones, some missing. The V and J calls and clone size are taken from that table; D and trimming were inferred from the DNA. The data contain a few hundred thousand clones, 75% to 95% of them singletons.

The J gene is TRBJ2-4, the V gene TRBV5-5, with 8 bases aligning to TRBD1. Input material: peripheral blood. This TCR derives from a person in their late teens or twenties with COVID-19, enrolled during active disease. The DNA of the CDR3 is TGTGCCAGCAGTGGGACAGGCGCCAAAAACATTCAGTACTTC. Amino acid sequence: CASSGTGAKNIQYF.